This TCR beta chain was found in a study of cytomegalovirus exposure and HLA in healthy donors. The CDR3 sequence is 14 residues long. The germline V and J ends were trimmed by 5 bases and 7 bases, with 16 bases remaining between them. Per the germline V gene, CDR1 is MDHEN and CDR2 is SYDVKM. The PCR was carried out with 60 Vbeta primers and 13 Jbeta primers. Profiled with immunoSEQ multiplex PCR; TCRdb holds only in-frame clones, not every one. This table has about 120,000 clones, about 60% appearing once. The receptor was derived from a man aged 40-55 years in good health and CMV-seropositive. Sequenced input: PBMCs. The gene calls are TRBV28 and TRBJ2-3, with a tentative D call TRBD2 (7 bases). The CDR3 here is CASSHGGQPYTQYF. DNA of the CDR3: TGTGCCAGCAGTCACGGGGGGCAGCCATATACGCAGTATTTT.